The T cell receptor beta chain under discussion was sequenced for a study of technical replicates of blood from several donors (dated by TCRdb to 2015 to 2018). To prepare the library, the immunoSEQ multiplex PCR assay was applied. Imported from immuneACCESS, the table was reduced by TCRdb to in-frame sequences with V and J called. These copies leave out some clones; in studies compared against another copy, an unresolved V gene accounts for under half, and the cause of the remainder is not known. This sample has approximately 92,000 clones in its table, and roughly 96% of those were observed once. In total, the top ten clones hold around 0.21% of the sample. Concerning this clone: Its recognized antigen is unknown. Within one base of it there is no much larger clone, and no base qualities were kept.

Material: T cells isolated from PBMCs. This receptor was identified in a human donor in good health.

Here the CDR3 is given as CASSLTGTGITDTQYF. The nucleotides read TGTGCCAGCAGCCTTACCGGGACAGGGATCACAGATACGCAGTATTTT. The sequence links TRBV2 to TRBJ2-3, and TRBD1 aligns with 9 junction nucleotides. At the junction V is shortened by 6 bases and J by 2 bases; bases outside the gene matches: 9. The germline V gene supplies CDR1 SNHLY and CDR2 FYNNEI. CDR3 length: 16 amino acids, cysteine to phenylalanine. The retained sequence is limited to the CDR3, 48 bases, with the frame set at the first base. With the portions outside the CDR3 filled from the reference TRBV2 and TRBJ2-3 genes, the complete variable region becomes EPEVTQTPSHQVTQMGQEVILRCVPISNHLYFYWYRQILGQKVEFLVSFYNNEISEKSEIFDDQFSVERPDGSNFTLKIRSTKLEDSAMYFCASSLTGTGITDTQYFGPGTRLTVL.